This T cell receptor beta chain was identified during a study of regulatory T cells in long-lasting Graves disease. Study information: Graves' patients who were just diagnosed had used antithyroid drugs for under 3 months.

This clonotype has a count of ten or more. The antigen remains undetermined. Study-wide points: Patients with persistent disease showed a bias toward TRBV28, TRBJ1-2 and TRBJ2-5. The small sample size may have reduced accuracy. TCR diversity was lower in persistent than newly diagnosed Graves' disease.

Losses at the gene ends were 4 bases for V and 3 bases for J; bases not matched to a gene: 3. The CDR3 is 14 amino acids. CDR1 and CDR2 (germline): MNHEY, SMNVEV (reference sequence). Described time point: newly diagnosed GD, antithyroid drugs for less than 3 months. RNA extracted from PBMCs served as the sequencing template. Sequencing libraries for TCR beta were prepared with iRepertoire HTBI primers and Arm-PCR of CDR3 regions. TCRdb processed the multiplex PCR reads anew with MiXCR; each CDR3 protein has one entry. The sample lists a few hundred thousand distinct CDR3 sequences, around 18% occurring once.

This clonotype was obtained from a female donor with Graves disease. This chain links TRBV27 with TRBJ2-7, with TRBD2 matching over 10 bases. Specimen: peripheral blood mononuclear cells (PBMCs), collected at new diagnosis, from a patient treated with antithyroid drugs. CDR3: CASSSGLAIYEQYF. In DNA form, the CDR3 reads TGTGCCAGCAGTTCGGGACTAGCGATCTACGAGCAGTACTTC.